Here is one T cell receptor (beta chain) with its context. The antigen it binds to is not known. No much larger clone is present one base from it, and per-base qualities are unavailable. Library generation was performed with the immunoSEQ multiplex PCR assay. In the authors' own workflow: A statistical classification framework was built for diagnosing cytomegalovirus status from the catalog of TCR beta chain sequences. Held by TCRdb, this immuneACCESS table contains in-frame sequences only and omits some clones. Under half of the omission traces to an unresolved V gene where checked; the cause of the rest is unknown. That table supplies the V and J calls and clone size; D and trimming were determined from the DNA. The sample yields over 200,000 clones; about nine tenths were counted once. The ten largest clonotypes hold around 3.1% of the sample. This sample was taken from a study of cytomegalovirus exposure and HLA in healthy donors (dated by TCRdb to the late 2010s). About the investigation overall: The 500 to 800 repertoires of the first cohort and the 95 to 150 validation repertoires were produced on the same platform, according to a later analysis. The study aimed to test whether signatures of past pathogen exposure could be identified by cataloging public T cell receptors. In addition to the first cohort of several hundred subjects, a separate validation cohort of around 110 different subjects was used. The study combined high-throughput TCR immunosequencing, statistical association of individual TCRs with disease status, and machine learning to predict cytomegalovirus infection status.

In the germline V gene, CDR1 corresponds to SGHAT and CDR2 to FQNNGV. Deletion took 5 bases off V and 6 bases off J, with a span of 16 bases between the germline ends. Taken from cysteine to phenylalanine, the CDR3 has 15 residues. Only CDR3 DNA is held: 45 bases, read in frame from base 1. On the study overall, not on this receptor specifically: In both the original and validation cohorts, the classifier was reported to diagnose cytomegalovirus status with high specificity and sensitivity. In the study, approximately 150 TCR beta chains were listed as associated with cytomegalovirus. Most TCR sequences were seen in very few donors, while some public TCRs were found in many individuals. In vitro tests confirmed that three of the cytomegalovirus-associated TCR beta chains recognize cytomegalovirus antigens. A later analysis lacked HLA typing for the validation cohort, so it scored co-occurrence in that cohort across all 120 repertoires. Subsequent analysis determined that TCRs grouped into clusters in the first cohort also showed a tendency toward co-occurrence across the 90 to 150 validation repertoires, and 94% of cluster scores exceeded 0. The authors suggested that the approach could potentially be extended to other disease states and immunological phenotypes.

The donors belonged to the validation cohort of roughly 120 subjects, which was separate from the roughly 700-subject first cohort. Recombination joined TRBV11-2 with TRBJ2-2; the D gene is perhaps TRBD1, on 6 matching bases. Sample: PBMCs. The sequence was collected from a woman in her thirties in good health and CMV-seronegative. CDR3 reads: CASSLTTGIAGELFF. In nucleotide form, the sequence is TGTGCCAGCAGCCTGACTACAGGGATCGCCGGGGAGCTGTTTTTT.